The 16 T cell receptor beta chains below were found in one sample sequenced in a study of cytomegalovirus exposure and HLA in healthy donors. The study ran its PCR with 60 Vbeta and 13 Jbeta primers. Measured with immunoSEQ multiplex PCR; TCRdb has only the in-frame clones, and not every one. The sample holds around 210,000 clones, more than 60% seen once. Input material: PBMCs. The receptors stem from a man between 50 and 59 years old in good health and CMV-seronegative.

This clone was counted once. CDR3 loop: CASRLQGEGNTIYF. The CDR3, as DNA: TGTGCCAGCAGATTACAGGGGGAAGGAAACACCATATATTTT. The rearrangement joins TRBV27 to TRBJ1-3; 8 bases are shared with TRBD1. The CDR3 contains 14 residues. The germline V gene encodes CDR1 MNHEY and CDR2 SMNVEV (reference sequence). V was pared by 6 bases and J by 4 bases, with 5 bases of the junction left unmatched.

The chain carries TRBV28 and TRBJ2-5; D might be TRBD1 (6 bases). With 2 bases removed from V and 11 bases from J, the gap between germline ends came to 21 bases. CDR1 MDHEN and CDR2 SYDVKM come from the germline V gene. This CDR3 is 15 amino acids long. The CDR3 loop is CASSLPSPRTVQQYF. For the CDR3, the DNA is TGTGCCAGCAGTTTACCCAGCCCCAGGACAGTACAGCAGTACTTC.

The gene calls are TRBV7-2 and TRBJ1-3; 8 bases fit TRBD1. The V gene end was trimmed by 2 bases and the J gene end by 1 base; junction bases not matched to a gene: 4. From germline, CDR1 is SGHTA and CDR2 FQGNSA. The CDR3 is 16 residues long. The CDR3 loop is CASSLRQGNSGNTIYF. The CDR3 coding sequence is TGTGCCAGCAGCTTAAGACAGGGGAATTCTGGAAACACCATATATTTT. The whole variable domain, remainder taken from reference TRBV7-2 and TRBJ1-3, is GAGVSQSPSNKVTEKGKDVELRCDPISGHTALYWYRQSLGQGLEFLIYFQGNSAPDKSGLPSDRFSAERTGGSVSTLTIQRTQQEDSAVYLCASSLRQGNSGNTIYFGEGSWLTVV.

DNA of the CDR3: TGTGCCAGCAGTCCCCAGAGGGAAAGGCGTTACAATGAGCAGTTCTTC. Translated, it gives CASSPQRERRYNEQFF. The chain is built from TRBV27 and TRBJ2-1; D is possibly TRBD2 (5 bases). Trimming left V 5 bases short and J 4 bases short, with 18 bases between. Germline assignment: CDR1 MNHEY and CDR2 SMNVEV (reference sequence). The CDR3 has 16 residues.

This chain links TRBV5-1 with TRBJ2-3; 10 bases are shared with TRBD2. From germline, CDR1 is SGHRS and CDR2 YFSETQ. V shed 6 bases, J shed 6 bases, and the junction held 10 bases outside the gene matches. The CDR3 covers 15 residues. The CDR3: CASTPGGTSVDTQYF. The CDR3 DNA follows: TGCGCCAGCACCCCCGGAGGGACTAGCGTCGATACGCAGTATTTT.

This clone was recorded a few times. This sequence joins TRBV6-1 and TRBJ1-2; 8 nucleotides line up with TRBD1. CDR3 size: 14 residues. CDR1 MNHNS and CDR2 SASEGT come from the germline V gene. The V gene end was trimmed by 7 bases and the J gene end by 5 bases; junction bases not matched to a gene: 9. As DNA, the CDR3 is TGTGCCAGCACCGCCGACGACAGGGGTTATGGCTACACCTTC. Residues: CASTADDRGYGYTF.

This clone appeared a few times. This chain uses TRBV9 with TRBJ2-2; D uncertain. The CDR3 contains 14 residues. V was pared by 4 bases and J by 1 base, with 8 bases between. Germline CDR1 reads SGDLS; CDR2 reads YYNGEE. Here the CDR3 DNA reads TGTGCCAGCAGCCCGTCGGGGAACACCGGGGAGCTGTTTTTT. Translation gives CASSPSGNTGELFF.

V and J are TRBV27 and TRBJ2-3, with D hard to call. CDR1 MNHEY and CDR2 SMNVEV come from the germline V gene (reference sequence). The CDR3 extends over 12 amino acids. Trimming left V 5 bases short and J 6 bases short, with 9 bases between. CDR3 in amino acids: CASSATRDTQYF. The CDR3 nucleotides read TGTGCCAGCAGTGCTACTCGGGATACGCAGTATTTT.

The gene calls are TRBV27 and TRBJ2-7; 8 positions agree with TRBD2. The CDR3 sequence is 13 residues long. V trimming: 7 bases; J trimming: 3 bases; junction bases outside the gene matches: 5. CDR1 MNHEY and CDR2 SMNVEV come from the germline V gene (reference sequence). The CDR3 reads CASTTAGGYEQYF. For the CDR3, the DNA is TGTGCCAGCACGACGGCGGGGGGCTACGAGCAGTACTTC.

This chain links TRBV19 with TRBJ2-2, with TRBD1 as a possible D gene (6 bases). CDR1 is LNHDA, CDR2 SQIVND, per germline (reference sequence). This CDR3 contains 15 residues. V was trimmed by 4 bases and J by 0 bases, leaving 9 bases between them. CDR3 residues: CASSSRDTNTGELFF. CDR3 DNA: TGTGCCAGTAGTAGCCGGGACACGAACACCGGGGAGCTGTTTTTT.

This sequence joins TRBV11-2 and TRBJ2-1; 9 bases match TRBD2. CDR3 length: 15 residues. Germline values: CDR1 SGHAT, CDR2 FQNNGV. Unmatched junction bases numbered 4, after V lost 3 bases and J lost 4 bases. CDR3 sequence reads: CASSFNSGGYNEQFF. In DNA form, the CDR3 reads TGTGCCAGCAGCTTCAATAGCGGGGGTTACAATGAGCAGTTCTTC.

J is TRBJ2-7 and V is TRBV18, with 9 bases matching TRBD2. Looked up from germline, CDR1 is KGHSH and CDR2 is LQKENI. The CDR3 consists of 12 residues. V lost 3 bases and J lost 6; bases outside the gene matches: 0. CDR3 protein: CASSPTSGEQYF. CDR3 nucleotides: TGTGCCAGCTCACCGACTAGCGGCGAGCAGTACTTC.

This rearrangement joins TRBV9 to TRBJ1-2, with 7 bases lining up with TRBD1. This CDR3 has 15 residues. V was pared by 0 bases and J by 4 bases, with 6 bases of the junction left unmatched. Germline V lookup: CDR1 SGDLS, CDR2 YYNGEE. The CDR3 DNA reads TGTGCCAGCAGCGTAGGGGGGGACAGAGTCTATGGCTACACCTTC. This gives the protein CASSVGGDRVYGYTF.

This rearrangement joins TRBV28 to TRBJ1-4; D perhaps matches TRBD1 (6 bases). V gave up 6 bases and J gave up 0 bases, with 17 bases separating them. The CDR3 is 17 residues long. Germline V gene data show CDR1 as MDHEN and CDR2 as SYDVKM. CDR3 loop: CASRPTGLGATNEKLFF. For the CDR3, the DNA is TGTGCCAGCAGGCCGACAGGCTTAGGGGCAACTAATGAAAAACTGTTTTTT.

The gene calls are TRBV28 and TRBJ1-2; maybe TRBD1 (6 bases). V was cut by 5 bases and J by 1 base, with 14 bases left in between. Per germline, CDR1 MDHEN and CDR2 SYDVKM. The CDR3 totals 15 residues. The CDR3 DNA reads TGTGCCAGCAGTCTCTCCAGGGGACATAACTATGGCTACACCTTC. Translating it yields CASSLSRGHNYGYTF.

This clone was seen more than once but under ten times. The rearrangement uses TRBV28 and TRBJ1-1; D remains ambiguous. Germline CDR1 MDHEN, CDR2 SYDVKM. The CDR3 is made up of 14 amino acids. Trimming took off 8 bases at V and 1 base at J, with 14 bases between the two ends. In DNA form, the CDR3 reads TGTGCCAGCCTTTGGAGCCGACGGAACACTGAAGCTTTCTTT. Translating it yields CASLWSRRNTEAFF.